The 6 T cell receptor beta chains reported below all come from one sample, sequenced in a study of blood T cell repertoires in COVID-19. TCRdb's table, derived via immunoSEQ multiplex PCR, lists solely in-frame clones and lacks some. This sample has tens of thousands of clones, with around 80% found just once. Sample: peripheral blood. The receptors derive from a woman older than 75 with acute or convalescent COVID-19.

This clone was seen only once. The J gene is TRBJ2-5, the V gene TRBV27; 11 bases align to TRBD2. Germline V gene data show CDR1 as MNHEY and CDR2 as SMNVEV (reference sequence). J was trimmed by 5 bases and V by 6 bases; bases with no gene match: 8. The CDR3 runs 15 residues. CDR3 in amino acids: CASREIAGGAETQYF. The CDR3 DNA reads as TGTGCCAGCAGGGAGATAGCGGGGGGGGCCGAGACCCAGTACTTC.

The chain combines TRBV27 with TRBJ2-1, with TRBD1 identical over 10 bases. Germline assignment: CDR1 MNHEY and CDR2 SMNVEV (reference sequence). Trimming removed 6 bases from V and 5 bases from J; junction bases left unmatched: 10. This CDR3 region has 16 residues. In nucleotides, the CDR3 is TGTGCCAGCAGCAAATTGGGACAGGGGAGGCACAATGAGCAGTTCTTC. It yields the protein CASSKLGQGRHNEQFF.

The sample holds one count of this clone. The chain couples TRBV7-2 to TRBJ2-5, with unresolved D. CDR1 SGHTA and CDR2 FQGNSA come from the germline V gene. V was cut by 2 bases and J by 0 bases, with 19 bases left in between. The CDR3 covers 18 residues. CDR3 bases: TGTGCCAGCAGCTTATACGGCCGAGGAAGGTCGTACCAAGAGACCCAGTACTTC. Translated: CASSLYGRGRSYQETQYF.

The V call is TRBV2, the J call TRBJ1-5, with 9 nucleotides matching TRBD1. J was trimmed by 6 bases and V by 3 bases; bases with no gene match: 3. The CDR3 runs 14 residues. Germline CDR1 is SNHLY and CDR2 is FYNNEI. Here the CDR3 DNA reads TGTGCCAGCAGTGACACAGGGGGCGGTCAGCCCCAGCATTTT. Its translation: CASSDTGGGQPQHF.

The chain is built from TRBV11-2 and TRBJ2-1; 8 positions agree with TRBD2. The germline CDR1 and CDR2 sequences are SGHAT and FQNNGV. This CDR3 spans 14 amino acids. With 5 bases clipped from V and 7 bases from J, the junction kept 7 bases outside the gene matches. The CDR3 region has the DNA TGTGCCAGCAGCCCCAGTAGCGGGGTAAATGAGCAGTTCTTC. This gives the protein CASSPSSGVNEQFF. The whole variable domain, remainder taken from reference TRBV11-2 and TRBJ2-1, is EAGVAQSPRYKIIEKRQSVAFWCNPISGHATLYWYQQILGQGPKLLIQFQNNGVVDDSQLPKDRFSAERLKGVDSTLKIQPAKLEDSAVYLCASSPSSGVNEQFFGPGTRLTVL.

This chain's CDR3 is CASSLGGAEAFF. CDR3 sequence (DNA): TGTGCCAGCAGCTTAGGAGGAGCTGAAGCTTTCTTT. This chain uses TRBV7-9 with TRBJ1-1; no definite D call. Germline CDR1 SEHNR, CDR2 FQNEAQ (reference sequence). The CDR3 contains 12 residues. V was pared by 1 base and J by 6 bases, with 6 bases between.